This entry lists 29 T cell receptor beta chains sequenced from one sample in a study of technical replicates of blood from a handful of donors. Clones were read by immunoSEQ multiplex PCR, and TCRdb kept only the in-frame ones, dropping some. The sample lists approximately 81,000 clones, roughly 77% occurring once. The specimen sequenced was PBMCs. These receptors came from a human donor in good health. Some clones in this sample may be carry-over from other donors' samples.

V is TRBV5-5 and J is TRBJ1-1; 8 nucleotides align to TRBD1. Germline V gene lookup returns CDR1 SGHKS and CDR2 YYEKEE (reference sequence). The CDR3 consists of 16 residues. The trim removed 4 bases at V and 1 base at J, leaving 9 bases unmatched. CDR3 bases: TGTGCCAGCAGCCGGACAGGGAACTTAGGGAACACTGAAGCTTTCTTT. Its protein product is CASSRTGNLGNTEAFF.

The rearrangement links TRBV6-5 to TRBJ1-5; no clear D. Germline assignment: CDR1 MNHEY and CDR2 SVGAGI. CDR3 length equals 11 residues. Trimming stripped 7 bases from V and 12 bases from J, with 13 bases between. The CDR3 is CASIKGRDQHF. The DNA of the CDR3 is TGTGCCAGCATCAAAGGGAGGGACCAGCATTTT.

CDR3 coding DNA: TGTGCCAGTACCCCAAGCGGTGGGACAGGGGCGATCAATCAGCCCCAGCATTTT. It translates to CASTPSGGTGAINQPQHF. The chain combines TRBV19 with TRBJ1-5; 10 bases line up with TRBD1. The CDR3 has 18 amino acids. Trimming took 7 bases from V and 3 from J; bases not matched to a gene: 15. In germline, CDR1 is LNHDA, CDR2 SQIVND (reference sequence).

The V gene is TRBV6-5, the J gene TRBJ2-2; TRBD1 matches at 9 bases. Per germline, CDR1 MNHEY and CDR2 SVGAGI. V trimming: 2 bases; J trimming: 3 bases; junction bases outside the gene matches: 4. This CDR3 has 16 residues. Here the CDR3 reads CASSYGQGIDTGELFF. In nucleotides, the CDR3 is TGTGCCAGCAGTTACGGACAGGGGATAGACACCGGGGAGCTGTTTTTT.

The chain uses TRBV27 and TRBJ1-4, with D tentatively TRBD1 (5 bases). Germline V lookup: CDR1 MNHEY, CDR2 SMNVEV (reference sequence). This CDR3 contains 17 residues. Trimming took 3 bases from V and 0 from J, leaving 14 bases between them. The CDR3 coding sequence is TGTGCCAGCAGTTTCGGGGGTGATCGGCCAACTAATGAAAAACTGTTTTTT. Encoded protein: CASSFGGDRPTNEKLFF.

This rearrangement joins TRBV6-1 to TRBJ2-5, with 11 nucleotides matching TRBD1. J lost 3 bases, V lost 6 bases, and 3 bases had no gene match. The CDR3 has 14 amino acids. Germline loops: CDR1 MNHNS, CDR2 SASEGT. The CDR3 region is CASRRDRGKETQYF. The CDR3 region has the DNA TGTGCCAGCAGACGGGACAGGGGGAAAGAGACCCAGTACTTC.

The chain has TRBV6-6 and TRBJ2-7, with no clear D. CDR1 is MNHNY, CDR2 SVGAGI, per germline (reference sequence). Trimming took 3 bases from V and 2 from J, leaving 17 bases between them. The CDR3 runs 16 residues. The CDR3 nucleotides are TGTGCCAGCAGTTATCCCCCGGGTAGTCGAACCTACGAGCAGTACTTC. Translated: CASSYPPGSRTYEQYF.

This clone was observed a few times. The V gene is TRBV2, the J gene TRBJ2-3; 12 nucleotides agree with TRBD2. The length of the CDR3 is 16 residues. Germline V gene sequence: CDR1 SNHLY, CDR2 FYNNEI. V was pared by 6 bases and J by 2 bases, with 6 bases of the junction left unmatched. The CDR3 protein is CASSETSGRTTDTQYF. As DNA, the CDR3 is TGTGCCAGCAGCGAGACTAGCGGGAGAACCACAGATACGCAGTATTTT.

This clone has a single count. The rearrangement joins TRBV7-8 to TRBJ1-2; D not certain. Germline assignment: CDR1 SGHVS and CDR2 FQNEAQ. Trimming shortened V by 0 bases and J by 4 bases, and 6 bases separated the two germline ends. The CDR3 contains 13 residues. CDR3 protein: CASSLAPGYGYTF. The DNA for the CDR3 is TGTGCCAGCAGCTTAGCGCCAGGCTATGGCTACACCTTC.

The DNA for the CDR3 is TGTGCCAGCAGCCGGGCCCCAGGGGAAAAACTGTTTTTT. It specifies CASSRAPGEKLFF. The V gene is TRBV5-5, the J gene TRBJ1-4; D possibly corresponds to TRBD1 (5 bases). Germline CDR1 and CDR2: SGHKS and YYEKEE (reference sequence). CDR3 length equals 13 residues. Trimming removed 4 bases at V and 8 bases at J, with 12 bases between. Using reference TRBV5-5 and TRBJ1-4 for the parts outside the CDR3, the full variable domain is DAGVTQSPTHLIKTRGQQVTLRCSPISGHKSVSWYQQVLGQGPQFIFQYYEKEERGRGNFPDRFSARQFPNYSSELNVNALLLGDSALYLCASSRAPGEKLFFGSGTQLSVL.

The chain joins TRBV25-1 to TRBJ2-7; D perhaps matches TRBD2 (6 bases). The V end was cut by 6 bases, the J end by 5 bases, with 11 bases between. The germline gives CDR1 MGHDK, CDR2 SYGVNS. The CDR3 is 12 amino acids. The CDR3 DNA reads TGTGCCAGCAGCCGGGACTTCGACGAGCAGTACTTC. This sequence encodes CASSRDFDEQYF.

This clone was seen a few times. In nucleotides, the CDR3 is TGTGCCAGCAGCCCCACTCTGGACAGGGGTGAAAACATTCAGTACTTC. Its protein product is CASSPTLDRGENIQYF. This chain links TRBV5-4 with TRBJ2-4, with TRBD1 identical over 9 bases. The V and J ends lost 4 bases and 5 bases, in that order; junction bases with no gene match: 10. Germline lookup yields CDR1 SGHNT and CDR2 YYREEE (reference sequence). This CDR3 comprises 16 residues.

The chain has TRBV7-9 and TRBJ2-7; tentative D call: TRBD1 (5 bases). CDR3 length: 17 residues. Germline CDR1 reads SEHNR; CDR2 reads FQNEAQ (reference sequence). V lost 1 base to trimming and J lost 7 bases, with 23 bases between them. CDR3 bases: TGTGCCAGCAGCTTAGAGGGGTCGGGCAGGGCTTTCGGGGAGCAGTACTTC. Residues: CASSLEGSGRAFGEQYF. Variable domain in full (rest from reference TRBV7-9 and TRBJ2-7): DTGVSQNPRHKITKRGQNVTFRCDPISEHNRLYWYRQTLGQGPEFLTYFQNEAQLEKSRLLSDRFSAERPKGSFSTLEIQRTEQGDSAMYLCASSLEGSGRAFGEQYFGPGTRLTVT.

CDR3 bases: TGCAGTGCCACCTACTCAGATACGCAGTATTTT. It specifies CSATYSDTQYF. The genes are TRBV20-1 and TRBJ2-3, with D unresolved. V gave up 6 bases and J gave up 4 bases, with 8 bases separating them. This CDR3 is built from 11 residues. The germline V gene has CDR1 DFQATT and CDR2 SNEGSKA (reference sequence).

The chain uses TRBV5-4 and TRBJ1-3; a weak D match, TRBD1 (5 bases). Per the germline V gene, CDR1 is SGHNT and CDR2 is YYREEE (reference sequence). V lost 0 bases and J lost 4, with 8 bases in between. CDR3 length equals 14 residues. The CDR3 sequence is CASSLEGLGNTIYF. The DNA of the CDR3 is TGTGCCAGCAGCTTGGAGGGGTTAGGAAACACCATATATTTT.

The CDR3 DNA follows: TGTGCCAGCAGTTACACCTCCGGGTCTGGCCCCTACGAGCAGTACTTC. It is translated as CASSYTSGSGPYEQYF. The chain uses TRBV6-5 and TRBJ2-7; D gene unclear. The germline V and J ends were trimmed by 2 bases and 2 bases, with 16 bases remaining between them. The CDR3 is 16 residues long. Germline V gene sequence: CDR1 MNHEY, CDR2 SVGAGI.

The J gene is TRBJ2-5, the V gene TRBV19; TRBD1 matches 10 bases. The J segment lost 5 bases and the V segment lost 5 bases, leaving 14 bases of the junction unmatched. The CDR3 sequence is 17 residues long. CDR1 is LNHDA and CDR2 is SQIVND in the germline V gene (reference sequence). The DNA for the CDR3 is TGTGCCAGTAGTGGGGGGACAGGGGTCGGTTCGGTGGAGACCCAGTACTTC. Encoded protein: CASSGGTGVGSVETQYF.

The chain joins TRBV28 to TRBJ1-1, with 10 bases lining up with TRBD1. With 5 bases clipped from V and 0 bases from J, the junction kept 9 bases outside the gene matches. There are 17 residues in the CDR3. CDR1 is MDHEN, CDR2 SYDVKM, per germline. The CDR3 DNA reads TGTGCCAGCAGTCCCCCGGGACAGGGGAGAATGAACACTGAAGCTTTCTTT. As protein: CASSPPGQGRMNTEAFF.

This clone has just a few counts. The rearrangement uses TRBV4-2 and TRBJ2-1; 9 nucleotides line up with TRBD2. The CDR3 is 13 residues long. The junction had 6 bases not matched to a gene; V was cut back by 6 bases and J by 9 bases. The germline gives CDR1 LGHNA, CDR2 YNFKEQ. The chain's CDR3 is CASSPRGGGEQFF. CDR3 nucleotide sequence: TGTGCCAGCAGTCCGCGGGGGGGCGGTGAGCAGTTCTTC.

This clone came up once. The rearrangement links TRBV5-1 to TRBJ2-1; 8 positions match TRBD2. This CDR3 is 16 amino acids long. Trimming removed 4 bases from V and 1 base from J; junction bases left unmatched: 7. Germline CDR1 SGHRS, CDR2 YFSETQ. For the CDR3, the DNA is TGCGCCAGCAGCCCAACAGCGGGGGTGTCCTACAATGAGCAGTTCTTC. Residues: CASSPTAGVSYNEQFF.

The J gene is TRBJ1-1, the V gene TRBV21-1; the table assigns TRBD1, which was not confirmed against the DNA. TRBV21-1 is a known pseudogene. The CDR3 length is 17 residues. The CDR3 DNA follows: TGTGCCAGCAGCAACATTGCACACAGGGAGATGAACACTGAAGCTTTCTTT. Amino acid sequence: CASSNIAHREMNTEAFF.

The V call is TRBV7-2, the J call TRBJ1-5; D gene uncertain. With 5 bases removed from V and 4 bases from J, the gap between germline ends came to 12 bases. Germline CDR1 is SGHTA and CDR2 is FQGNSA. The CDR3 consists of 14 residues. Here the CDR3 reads CASSPSVNNQPQHF. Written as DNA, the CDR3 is TGTGCCAGCAGCCCCTCCGTAAATAATCAGCCCCAGCATTTT.

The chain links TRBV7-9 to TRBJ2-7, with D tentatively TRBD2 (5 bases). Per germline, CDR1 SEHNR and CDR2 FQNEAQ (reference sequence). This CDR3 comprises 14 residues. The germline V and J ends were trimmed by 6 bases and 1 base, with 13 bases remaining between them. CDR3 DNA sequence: TGTGCCAGCAGTCCGCGGAGGCCTTCCTACGAGCAGTACTTC. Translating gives CASSPRRPSYEQYF.

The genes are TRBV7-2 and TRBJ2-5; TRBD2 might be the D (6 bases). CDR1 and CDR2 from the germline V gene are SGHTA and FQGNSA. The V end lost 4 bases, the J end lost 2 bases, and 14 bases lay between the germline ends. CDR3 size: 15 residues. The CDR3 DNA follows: TGTGCCAGCAGCTCTCGGGACTTCAGTCAAGAGACCCAGTACTTC. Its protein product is CASSSRDFSQETQYF.

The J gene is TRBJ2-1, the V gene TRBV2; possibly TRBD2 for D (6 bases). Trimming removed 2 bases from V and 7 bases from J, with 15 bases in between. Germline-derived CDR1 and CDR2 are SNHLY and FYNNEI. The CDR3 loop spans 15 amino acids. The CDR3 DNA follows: TGTGCCAGCAGTGAACGATTAGCAGGGAGGAATGAGCAGTTCTTC. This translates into CASSERLAGRNEQFF.

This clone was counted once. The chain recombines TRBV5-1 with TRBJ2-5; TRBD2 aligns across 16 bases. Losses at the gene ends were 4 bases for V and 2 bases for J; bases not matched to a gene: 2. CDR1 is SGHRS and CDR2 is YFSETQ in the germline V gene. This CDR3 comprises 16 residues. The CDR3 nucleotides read TGCGCCAGCAGCCGGGGACTAGCGGGGGGGCAAGAGACCCAGTACTTC. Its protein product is CASSRGLAGGQETQYF.

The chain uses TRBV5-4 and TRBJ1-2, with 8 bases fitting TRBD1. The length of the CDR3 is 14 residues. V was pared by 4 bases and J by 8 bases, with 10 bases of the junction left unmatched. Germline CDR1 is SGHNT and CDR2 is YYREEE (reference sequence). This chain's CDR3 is CASSGTDRAKGYTF. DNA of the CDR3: TGTGCCAGCAGCGGGACGGACAGGGCGAAAGGCTACACCTTC.

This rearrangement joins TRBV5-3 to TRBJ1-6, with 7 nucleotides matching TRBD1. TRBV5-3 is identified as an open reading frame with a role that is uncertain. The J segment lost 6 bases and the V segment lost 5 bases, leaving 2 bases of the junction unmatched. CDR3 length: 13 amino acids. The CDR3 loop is CARRGDSNSPLHF. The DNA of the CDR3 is TGTGCCAGAAGAGGGGACAGTAATTCACCCCTCCACTTT.

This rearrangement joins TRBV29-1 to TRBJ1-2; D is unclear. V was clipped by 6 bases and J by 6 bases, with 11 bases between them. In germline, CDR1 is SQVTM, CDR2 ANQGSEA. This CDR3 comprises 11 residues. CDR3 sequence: CSVRVEHGYTF. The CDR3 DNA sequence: TGCAGCGTAAGAGTGGAGCATGGCTACACCTTC.